Each of the 26 T cell receptor beta chains below was sequenced from the same sample in a study of blood T cell repertoires in COVID-19. Profiling relied on immunoSEQ multiplex PCR, and the TCRdb table lists in-frame clones only, not all of them. The table includes approximately 150,000 clones, around 80% detected once. Sequencing was performed on PBMCs or T cells enriched from blood (not recorded which). Receptors were obtained from a man between 65 and 79 years old who had been exposed to COVID-19.

The chain couples TRBV6-2 or TRBV6-3 to TRBJ2-7, with TRBD2 matching over 9 bases. This CDR3 has 17 amino acids. Trimming at V came to 6 bases and at J to 6 bases, leaving 18 bases not matched to a gene. CDR1 and CDR2 from the germline V gene are MNHEY and SVGEGT. The CDR3 region is CASSTGVSSGSITEQYF. The DNA for the CDR3 is TGTGCCAGCAGCACCGGAGTAAGTAGCGGGAGCATAACCGAGCAGTACTTC.

The V call is TRBV5-4, the J call TRBJ2-7; tentative D call: TRBD1 (6 bases). The ends were cut back, 1 base at V and 1 base at J, with 12 bases in the middle. The germline V gene has CDR1 SGHNT and CDR2 YYREEE (reference sequence). The CDR3 contains 15 residues. CDR3 nucleotides: TGTGCCAGCAGCTTGCCGGGACAAGGGTCCTACGAGCAGTACTTC. Encoded protein: CASSLPGQGSYEQYF.

The chain couples TRBV4-3 to TRBJ1-4; TRBD1 matches 7 bases. The CDR3 is 14 amino acids. In germline, CDR1 is LGHNA, CDR2 YSLEER. V lost 4 bases to trimming and J lost 4 bases; unmatched junction nucleotides: 3. CDR3 loop: CASSLGTVNEKLFF. The CDR3 DNA reads as TGCGCCAGCAGCCTAGGGACAGTTAATGAAAAACTGTTTTTT.

The chain combines TRBV7-2 with TRBJ1-3; D is possibly TRBD1 (5 bases). The length of the CDR3 is 15 residues. Germline assignment: CDR1 SGHTA and CDR2 FQGNSA. V was shortened by 3 bases and J by 0 bases, with 9 bases between the two germline ends. The CDR3 nucleotides read TGTGCCAGCAGCTTGGGAGGGGCCTCTGGAAACACCATATATTTT. Protein sequence: CASSLGGASGNTIYF.

This clone is a singleton in its sample. CDR3 amino acids: CASGTSTGKQFF. CDR3 nucleotides: TGTGCTAGTGGTACCTCGACAGGAAAGCAGTTCTTC. This rearrangement joins TRBV12-5 to TRBJ2-1; D perhaps matches TRBD1 (6 bases). V lost 5 bases to trimming and J lost 11 bases, with 13 bases between them. The CDR3 extends over 12 amino acids. Looked up from germline, CDR1 is LGHNT and CDR2 is FRNRAP.

Notes on this clone: The same CDR3 is also encoded by other DNA sequences in this sample. The chain carries TRBV12-3 or TRBV12-4 and TRBJ1-2; D possibly corresponds to TRBD1 (6 bases). The CDR3 runs 12 residues. The ends were cut back, 6 bases at V and 5 bases at J, with 10 bases in the middle. The CDR3 protein is CASSSQGYGYTF. The CDR3 DNA reads TGTGCCAGCAGCTCTCAGGGGTATGGCTACACCTTC.

The chain employs TRBV6-2 or TRBV6-3 and TRBJ2-1; the match to TRBD2 covers 15 bases. This CDR3 has 16 residues. J lost 7 bases, V lost 4 bases, and 5 bases had no gene match. Germline V gene lookup returns CDR1 MNHEY and CDR2 SVGEGT. The CDR3 DNA follows: TGTGCCAGCAGTTTGGGACTAGCGGGGGGCGAGAATGAGCAGTTCTTC. Translation gives CASSLGLAGGENEQFF.

The table lists this clone with a few counts. This chain joins TRBV4-2 and TRBJ2-7; D might be TRBD2 (7 bases). This CDR3 has 17 residues. Germline assignment: CDR1 LGHNA and CDR2 YNFKEQ. The germline V and J ends were trimmed by 0 bases and 3 bases, with 18 bases remaining between them. CDR3 protein: CASSQEGEGGALYEQYF. CDR3 nucleotide sequence: TGTGCCAGCAGCCAAGAAGGGGAGGGGGGCGCTCTCTACGAGCAGTACTTC.

J is TRBJ2-2 and V is TRBV7-2; TRBD2 aligns across 7 bases. Looked up from germline, CDR1 is SGHTA and CDR2 is FQGNSA. The length of the CDR3 is 15 residues. With 5 bases clipped from V and 7 bases from J, the junction kept 10 bases outside the gene matches. This chain's CDR3 is CASSAWTPGGGELFF. The DNA of the CDR3 is TGTGCCAGCAGCGCCTGGACTCCGGGGGGCGGGGAGCTGTTTTTT. The variable domain in full, with the rest retrieved from reference TRBV7-2 and TRBJ2-2, is GAGVSQSPSNKVTEKGKDVELRCDPISGHTALYWYRQSLGQGLEFLIYFQGNSAPDKSGLPSDRFSAERTGGSVSTLTIQRTQQEDSAVYLCASSAWTPGGGELFFGEGSRLTVL.

The chain links TRBV5-1 to TRBJ1-1, with 12 bases that match TRBD1. V was clipped by 4 bases and J by 5 bases; unmatched bases: 9. CDR3 length: 16 amino acids. Per the germline V gene, CDR1 is SGHRS and CDR2 is YFSETQ. The CDR3 spells CASSPQGQGAGTEAFF. The DNA for the CDR3 is TGCGCCAGCAGCCCCCAGGGACAGGGGGCTGGAACTGAAGCTTTCTTT.

The CDR3 coding sequence is TGTGCCAGCAGCTTCAGCCGCAGGGCAGGGAATCAGCCCCAGCATTTT. It encodes CASSFSRRAGNQPQHF. This rearrangement joins TRBV7-8 to TRBJ1-5; tentatively, D is TRBD1 (5 bases). The V end was cut by 3 bases, the J end by 4 bases, with 16 bases between. The CDR3 runs 16 residues. In germline, CDR1 is SGHVS, CDR2 FQNEAQ.

The table lists this clone with a count of one. The chain carries TRBV6-5 and TRBJ1-1; TRBD1 aligns across 7 bases. V shed 2 bases, J shed 6 bases, and the junction held 6 bases outside the gene matches. The CDR3 extends over 14 amino acids. CDR1 MNHEY and CDR2 SVGAGI come from the germline V gene. The CDR3 sequence: CASSYGTTGAEAFF. In DNA, the CDR3 is TGTGCCAGCAGTTACGGAACAACAGGGGCTGAAGCTTTCTTT.

This clone was seen once. The chain employs TRBV24-1 and TRBJ1-2; D is unclear. CDR3 length equals 12 residues. CDR1 is KGHDR, CDR2 SFDVKD, per germline. V lost 3 bases and J lost 4, with 5 bases in between. The chain's CDR3 is CATSDPIYGYTF. For the CDR3, the DNA is TGTGCCACCAGTGATCCCATCTATGGCTACACCTTC.

The V call is TRBV3-1 (or the pseudogene TRBV3-2), the J call TRBJ2-1; D perhaps matches TRBD2 (5 bases). The CDR3 extends over 16 amino acids. The V end lost 0 bases, the J end lost 2 bases, and 11 bases lay between the germline ends. Germline CDR1 reads LGHDT; CDR2 reads YNNKEL (reference sequence). As DNA, the CDR3 is TGTGCCAGCAGCCAAGATAGGCTAGCTGCCTACAATGAGCAGTTCTTC. Translating it yields CASSQDRLAAYNEQFF.

The chain joins TRBV19 to TRBJ2-1; 13 bases fit TRBD2. After removal of 2 bases from V and 0 bases from J, the junction contained 7 bases not matched to a gene. CDR1 and CDR2 from the germline V gene are LNHDA and SQIVND (reference sequence). The CDR3 consists of 19 residues. CDR3 amino acids: CASSIPGLAGLGSYNEQFF. The CDR3 nucleotides are TGTGCCAGTAGTATACCGGGACTAGCGGGGCTCGGCTCCTACAATGAGCAGTTCTTC.

The CDR3 spells CASSGYRRCTEAFF. The CDR3 bases are TGTGCCAGCAGCGGATACAGGCGCTGCACTGAAGCTTTCTTT. This sequence joins TRBV21-1 and TRBJ1-1; no check of the table's D call, TRBD1, against the DNA was made. TRBV21-1 is a documented pseudogene. CDR3 length: 14 amino acids.

This clone was found once. The chain employs TRBV6-5 and TRBJ2-2; 7 bases line up with TRBD1. Per germline, CDR1 MNHEY and CDR2 SVGAGI. Unmatched junction bases numbered 7, after V lost 6 bases and J lost 3 bases. The length of the CDR3 is 15 residues. CDR3 in amino acids: CASRRTGRDTGELFF. CDR3 bases: TGTGCCAGCAGGAGGACAGGCCGGGACACCGGGGAGCTGTTTTTT.

This clone was detected once. J is TRBJ1-1 and V is TRBV28; D unclear. This CDR3 has 13 amino acids. Germline V CDR1 and CDR2: MDHEN, SYDVKM. V was trimmed by 1 base and J by 0 bases, leaving 3 bases between them. CDR3 in amino acids: CASSLFLNTEAFF. The DNA of the CDR3 is TGTGCCAGCAGTTTATTCTTGAACACTGAAGCTTTCTTT. Together with reference TRBV28 and TRBJ1-1, the CDR3 gives the full variable domain: DVKVTQSSRYLVKRTGEKVFLECVQDMDHENMFWYRQDPGLGLRLIYFSYDVKMKEKGDIPEGYSVSREKKERFSLILESASTNQTSMYLCASSLFLNTEAFFGQGTRLTVV.

This clone was recorded a few times. The chain links TRBV9 to TRBJ1-2, with D uncertain. Trimming took off 3 bases at V and 1 base at J, with 13 bases between the two ends. Germline values: CDR1 SGDLS, CDR2 YYNGEE. The CDR3 spans 15 residues. CDR3 protein: CASSDPRLHNYGYTF. CDR3 sequence (DNA): TGTGCCAGCAGCGATCCCCGACTGCATAACTATGGCTACACCTTC.

This chain connects TRBV4-1 to TRBJ2-3; TRBD2 is a possible D gene (5 bases). This CDR3 has 16 amino acids. Germline-derived CDR1 and CDR2 are MGHRA and YSYEKL. Trimming stripped 0 bases from V and 2 bases from J, with 12 bases between. The DNA for the CDR3 is TGCGCCAGCAGCCAAGATCCGGGGATACTCACAGATACGCAGTATTTT. Translating gives CASSQDPGILTDTQYF.

V gene TRBV29-1 combines with J gene TRBJ2-1, with a possible D match to TRBD2 (5 bases). This CDR3 region has 12 residues. Trimming pared 7 bases from V and 6 bases from J, leaving 13 bases between. CDR1 and CDR2 (germline): SQVTM, ANQGSEA. CDR3 sequence (DNA): TGCAGCGCCTCCGGAGGCCCCAATGAGCAGTTCTTC. This translates into CSASGGPNEQFF.

The chain recombines TRBV7-2 with TRBJ1-3; D remains ambiguous. This CDR3 is built from 15 residues. Trimming took 5 bases from V and 4 from J, leaving 15 bases between them. Germline assignment: CDR1 SGHTA and CDR2 FQGNSA. CDR3 residues: CASSLFEGSGNTIYF. CDR3 bases: TGTGCCAGCAGCCTTTTTGAGGGTTCAGGAAACACCATATATTTT.

The chain recombines TRBV19 with TRBJ2-2; 11 bases agree with TRBD1. The CDR3 has 15 residues. The ends lost 4 bases at V and 5 bases at J; junction bases unmatched: 3. The germline CDR1 and CDR2 sequences are LNHDA and SQIVND (reference sequence). CDR3 sequence reads: CASSTDRGPTGELFF. The CDR3 DNA reads TGTGCCAGTAGTACGGACAGGGGGCCAACCGGGGAGCTGTTTTTT. Combining the CDR3 with reference TRBV19 and TRBJ2-2 gives the whole variable domain DGGITQSPKYLFRKEGQNVTLSCEQNLNHDAMYWYRQDPGQGLRLIYYSQIVNDFQKGDIAEGYSVSREKKESFPLTVTSAQKNPTAFYLCASSTDRGPTGELFFGEGSRLTVL.

This rearrangement joins TRBV5-8 to TRBJ2-4; 7 bases fit TRBD1. There are 18 residues in the CDR3. V shed 0 bases, J shed 0 bases, and the junction held 9 bases outside the gene matches. Germline CDR1 is SGHTS and CDR2 is YDEGEE. The CDR3 bases are TGTGCCAGCAGCTTGGGCACGGGACAGACATTAGCCAAAAACATTCAGTACTTC. It codes for CASSLGTGQTLAKNIQYF.

This clone was observed once. The chain is built from TRBV7-3 and TRBJ1-2, with D perhaps TRBD1 (6 bases). V shed 5 bases and J shed 7 bases, with 14 bases lying between them. CDR1 is SGHTA, CDR2 FQGTGA, per germline. The CDR3 consists of 13 residues. In DNA, the CDR3 is TGTGCCAGCAGCCTCAACAGGGCGGGTGGCTACACCTTC. Translated: CASSLNRAGGYTF. Combining the CDR3 with reference TRBV7-3 and TRBJ1-2 gives the whole variable domain GAGVSQTPSNKVTEKGKYVELRCDPISGHTALYWYRQSLGQGPEFLIYFQGTGAADDSGLPNDRFFAVRPEGSVSTLKIQRTERGDSAVYLCASSLNRAGGYTFGSGTRLTVV.

V usage is TRBV9 and J usage is TRBJ1-4, with 7 nucleotides matching TRBD1. Per germline, CDR1 SGDLS and CDR2 YYNGEE. Unmatched junction bases numbered 9, after V lost 4 bases and J lost 3 bases. CDR3 length: 16 residues. DNA of the CDR3: TGTGCCAGCAGCCCGAGACCCGGGACAGCTAATGAAAAACTGTTTTTT. Translation: CASSPRPGTANEKLFF. Full variable domain (rest looked up from reference TRBV9 and TRBJ1-4): DSGVTQTPKHLITATGQRVTLRCSPRSGDLSVYWYQQSLDQGLQFLIQYYNGEERAKGNILERFSAQQFPDLHSELNLSSLELGDSALYFCASSPRPGTANEKLFFGSGTQLSVL.